Listed below are T cell receptor beta chains from one sample, sequenced in a study of blood T cell repertoires in COVID-19. This table comes from immunoSEQ multiplex PCR, and its TCRdb copy is limited to in-frame clones, with some not included. The sample lists 60,000 to 90,000 clones, around 80% seen once, with over 5.5% in the top ten. Sample: peripheral blood. The source is a man aged 60 to 75 with active or convalescent COVID-19. Each CDR3 is given with its conserved first and last residue. Fields, in order: CDR3 protein, V gene, clone size. The listing skips clone size in some rows; elsewhere it reads once, few, many or a size class.

CDR3aa: CASSPPGQTVGAFF; v_gene: TRBV5-1; abundance: once
CDR3aa: CASSLAGGGTQYF; v_gene: TRBV12-3/TRBV12-4; abundance: .
CDR3aa: CASSQDWAGQGMGGYTF; v_gene: TRBV4-3; abundance: .
CDR3aa: CASSETDTNQPQHF; v_gene: TRBV2; abundance: once
CDR3aa: CASSQDLGNTIYF; v_gene: TRBV4-1; abundance: .
CDR3aa: CASSYSRRGTEAFF; v_gene: TRBV6-5; abundance: .
CDR3aa: CASGLVTGGADTIYF; v_gene: TRBV12-5; abundance: .
CDR3aa: CASSSAGQSYEQYF; v_gene: TRBV27; abundance: .
CDR3aa: CASSRQGPGIYGYTF; v_gene: TRBV2; abundance: .
CDR3aa: CATSDWQEGNEQFF; v_gene: TRBV24-1; abundance: .
CDR3aa: CASGLGGKRGQETQYF; v_gene: TRBV12-5; abundance: .
CDR3aa: CASSPQKGQPLYEQYF; v_gene: TRBV18; abundance: few
CDR3aa: CASSLSGSNQPQHF; v_gene: TRBV5-4; abundance: .
CDR3aa: CASSEVGGANEKLFF; v_gene: TRBV2; abundance: .
CDR3aa: CASRRRGTGELFF; v_gene: TRBV6-5; abundance: few
CDR3aa: CASSYGRSGPNTGELFF; v_gene: TRBV7-2; abundance: .
CDR3aa: CASSPQSGGYNEQFF; v_gene: TRBV7-3; abundance: .
CDR3aa: CASTQGEVSNQPQHF; v_gene: TRBV6-5; abundance: few
CDR3aa: CASSQTSGGTGELFF; v_gene: TRBV7-9; abundance: .
CDR3aa: CASSLSMGARPSLTDTQYF; v_gene: TRBV7-2; abundance: .
CDR3aa: CASRSTGGGNQPQHF; v_gene: TRBV6-5; abundance: .
CDR3aa: CASSSGGATKNIQYF; v_gene: TRBV6-2/TRBV6-3; abundance: .
CDR3aa: CASSLGQSTYNEQFF; v_gene: TRBV27; abundance: .
CDR3aa: CASSPGGRGFDTGELFF; v_gene: TRBV9; abundance: .
CDR3aa: CASIAGGQGGELFF; v_gene: TRBV4-2; abundance: once
CDR3aa: CASSFPGQHNSPLHF; v_gene: TRBV7-2; abundance: few
CDR3aa: CASSYILAGGPNEQFF; v_gene: TRBV6-2/TRBV6-3; abundance: .
CDR3aa: CASSLPGQGFNSPLHF; v_gene: TRBV6-5; abundance: .
CDR3aa: CASSSTTSGASTDTQYF; v_gene: TRBV5-6; abundance: .
CDR3aa: CASSLAGPTTEAFF; v_gene: TRBV27; abundance: few
CDR3aa: CSVELGRGNSYEQYF; v_gene: TRBV29-1; abundance: .
CDR3aa: CASSQERQNYGYTF; v_gene: TRBV4-2; abundance: .
CDR3aa: CASSGGARETQYF; v_gene: TRBV6-2/TRBV6-3; abundance: .
CDR3aa: CASSQGEAEAFF; v_gene: TRBV3-1/TRBV3-2; abundance: few
CDR3aa: CASSDSGGLNTGELFF; v_gene: TRBV6-4; abundance: many
CDR3aa: CASSLGRGSGNTIYF; v_gene: TRBV25-1; abundance: once
CDR3aa: CASSQDTGDDGYTF; v_gene: TRBV3-1/TRBV3-2; abundance: .
CDR3aa: CASSLRGPSAGTPGANVLTF; v_gene: TRBV5-4; abundance: .
CDR3aa: CASSQEWSSGQGADTQYF; v_gene: TRBV4-3; abundance: .
CDR3aa: CASSDWTGGVWTEAFF; v_gene: TRBV10-2; abundance: .
CDR3aa: CASSQRVDRVEQYF; v_gene: TRBV6-5; abundance: .
CDR3aa: CASSPPSGNTEAFF; v_gene: TRBV18; abundance: .